This T cell receptor (beta chain) derives from a study of T cells in Graves' hyperthyroidism and ophthalmopathy. TCR beta CDR3 region amplification was performed from RNA transcripts. A first-round RT-PCR of the TCR CDR3 used the HTBI primer set. TCRdb recomputed calls from the multiplex PCR reads with MiXCR, one row per CDR3 protein. This table has over 500,000 distinct CDR3 sequences, approximately 15% appearing once. Overall study results and limits: Most clonotypes expanded in thyroid above 0.001 were likewise present in blood.

At least ten counts were recorded for this clonotype. What it binds is not known. Patients aged 18 to 65 had newly diagnosed hyperthyroidism lasting under 2 months. Diagnostic decisions used clinical symptoms, serum thyroxine and TRAb, thyroid ultrasound and orbital computed tomography. Germline CDR1 and CDR2: MNHNS and SASEGT. The CDR3 is made up of 13 amino acids. Trimming left V 5 bases short and J 5 bases short, with 10 bases between. The sample was blood. The TCR sequence derives from a woman aged 40 to 55 with Graves' hyperthyroidism. The chain is built from TRBV6-1 and TRBJ2-1; D might be TRBD1 or TRBD2, each matching 5 bases. As DNA, the CDR3 is TGTGCCAGCAGTCAAGAGGGGAACAATGAGCAGTTCTTC. Amino acid sequence: CASSQEGNNEQFF.